These 20 T cell receptor beta chains came from one sample sequenced in a study of T cell responses to AZD1222 COVID-19 vaccine. TCRdb keeps only in-frame clones here, not all; method: immunoSEQ multiplex PCR. The sample contains about 160,000 clones, about nine tenths of which appear only once. The specimen was peripheral blood, collected on day 0 of AZD1222 vaccination. Receptors were obtained from an adult in good health.

V and J are TRBV5-8 and TRBJ1-1; weak D call: TRBD1 (6 bases). V was clipped by 0 bases and J by 4 bases, with 16 bases between them. The CDR3 loop spans 16 amino acids. CDR1 is SGHTS and CDR2 is YDEGEE in the germline V gene. CDR3 DNA sequence: TGTGCCAGCAGCTTGGTGGGGGCCAGGAGTCGCACTGAAGCTTTCTTT. Protein product: CASSLVGARSRTEAFF. Filled out from reference TRBV5-8 and TRBJ1-1, the complete variable domain reads EAGVTQSPTHLIKTRGQQATLRCSPISGHTSVYWYQQALGLGLQFLLWYDEGEERNRGNFPPRFSGRQFPNYSSELNVNALELEDSALYLCASSLVGARSRTEAFFGQGTRLTVV.

This chain connects TRBV6-5 to TRBJ1-3, with D possibly TRBD1 on 5 matching bases. V was cut by 7 bases and J by 4 bases, with 8 bases left in between. CDR1 is MNHEY and CDR2 is SVGAGI in the germline V gene. The CDR3 length is 12 residues. Written as DNA, the CDR3 is TGTGCCAGCACAGGGCCCGGAAACACCATATATTTT. Protein sequence: CASTGPGNTIYF.

The CDR3 DNA reads as TGTGCCAGCTCACCATCCGCGCGAATACAAGAGACCCAGTACTTC. Amino acids: CASSPSARIQETQYF. The chain combines TRBV18 with TRBJ2-5; no definite D call. The CDR3 runs 15 residues. The germline CDR1 and CDR2 sequences are KGHSH and LQKENI. V lost 2 bases and J lost 2, with 12 bases in between.

Regarding this clone: Other DNA sequences in this sample translate to the same CDR3. V and J are TRBV28 and TRBJ1-1, with D unresolved. Germline V gives CDR1 MDHEN, CDR2 SYDVKM. This CDR3 is 11 amino acids long. Trimming left V 7 bases short and J 1 base short, with 4 bases between. CDR3 in amino acids: CASKGNTEAFF. CDR3 DNA: TGTGCCAGCAAAGGGAACACTGAAGCTTTCTTT.

The V and J genes are TRBV7-2 and TRBJ1-5; D is ambiguous. Per the germline V gene, CDR1 is SGHTA and CDR2 is FQGNSA. The CDR3 runs to 15 residues. V dropped 2 bases and J dropped 1 base, with 9 bases sitting between them. CDR3 in DNA: TGTGCCAGCAGCTTAAATCCCCGGAGCAATCAGCCCCAGCATTTT. The encoded protein is CASSLNPRSNQPQHF.

The chain couples TRBV13 to TRBJ2-2, with 10 bases identical to TRBD1. Per germline, CDR1 PRHDT and CDR2 FYEKMQ (reference sequence). After removal of 5 bases from V and 4 bases from J, the junction contained 4 bases not matched to a gene. The CDR3 contains 15 residues. The CDR3 DNA sequence: TGTGCCAGCAGCGTCGGGACAGGGGCCACCGGGGAGCTGTTTTTT. Its translation: CASSVGTGATGELFF.

Only a few counts were recorded for this clone. The V gene is TRBV12-1, the J gene TRBJ1-4. TRBV12-1 is a documented pseudogene. The CDR3 loop spans 15 amino acids. The chain's CDR3 is CASSFEEETNEKLFF. Here the CDR3 DNA reads TGTGCCAGCAGCTTTGAAGAGGAAACTAATGAAAAACTGTTTTTT.

CDR3 in DNA: TGTGCCAGCAGCCCCGGGACAGGGGGGCATAACGTGAGGACCAACTATGGCTACACCTTC. Translating gives CASSPGTGGHNVRTNYGYTF. The J gene is TRBJ1-2, the V gene TRBV7-6; TRBD1 matches at 11 bases. In germline, CDR1 is SGHVS, CDR2 FNYEAQ. The trim removed 5 bases at V and 2 bases at J, leaving 19 bases unmatched. This CDR3 region has 20 residues.

The V call is TRBV7-9, the J call TRBJ2-7; D unresolved. The CDR3 runs to 14 residues. The V end was cut by 5 bases, the J end by 2 bases, with 13 bases between. Germline V gene data show CDR1 as SEHNR and CDR2 as FQNEAQ (reference sequence). The CDR3 nucleotides read TGTGCCAGCAGCAAACAGACACTTCCCTACGAGCAGTACTTC. It is translated as CASSKQTLPYEQYF.

The gene calls are TRBV6-2 or TRBV6-3 and TRBJ1-6; D is perhaps TRBD1 (6 bases). Germline V CDR1 and CDR2: MNHEY, SVGEGT. V lost 5 bases and J 10 bases, leaving 18 bases between the germline ends. The CDR3 contains 15 residues. CDR3 sequence (DNA): TGTGCCAGCAGTCCCCAGGGGTCGTACGGATCACCCCTCCACTTT. It encodes CASSPQGSYGSPLHF.

The J gene is TRBJ1-4, the V gene TRBV6-2 or TRBV6-3; D unresolved. CDR1 and CDR2 from the germline V gene are MNHEY and SVGEGT. CDR3 length equals 14 residues. V lost 4 bases and J lost 0, with 6 bases in between. This CDR3 is CASSSYATNEKLFF. In DNA form, the CDR3 reads TGTGCCAGCAGTTCCTATGCAACTAATGAAAAACTGTTTTTT.

V gene TRBV10-3 combines with J gene TRBJ2-5; a possible D gene is TRBD1 (6 bases). Germline assignment: CDR1 ENHRY and CDR2 SYGVKD. Trimming removed 5 bases from V and 5 bases from J, with 15 bases in between. This CDR3 spans 14 amino acids. CDR3 protein: CAISRQAAEETQYF. The CDR3 DNA sequence: TGTGCCATCAGTCGACAGGCGGCCGAGGAGACCCAGTACTTC.

A few counts support this clone. The gene calls are TRBV25-1 and TRBJ2-1; 7 bases are a match to TRBD1. The CDR3 length is 16 residues. Germline CDR1 MGHDK, CDR2 SYGVNS. With V trimmed by 4 bases and J by 2 bases, 8 bases remained unmatched. The CDR3 nucleotides are TGTGCCAGCAGTGCCGACCGGGACAGTACCTACAATGAGCAGTTCTTC. Protein product: CASSADRDSTYNEQFF.

The chain's CDR3 is CASSLSHYTGALSQETQYF. CDR3 coding DNA: TGTGCCAGCAGTTTATCCCATTATACAGGGGCACTCAGCCAAGAGACCCAGTACTTC. The chain recombines TRBV27 with TRBJ2-5, with TRBD1 identical over 7 bases. This CDR3 contains 19 residues. V lost 0 bases, J lost 1 base, and 14 bases stayed unmatched. Germline V CDR1 and CDR2: MNHEY, SMNVEV (reference sequence).

CDR3 in DNA: TGTGCCACCCAGGACAGGGGTATCGCAGATACGCAGTATTTT. It codes for CATQDRGIADTQYF. The genes are TRBV15 and TRBJ2-3, with 9 positions matching TRBD1. Germline values: CDR1 LNHNV, CDR2 YYDKDF (reference sequence). The CDR3 runs to 14 residues. Germline trimming cut 8 bases from V and 4 bases from J; bases unmatched to any gene: 7.

V and J are TRBV28 and TRBJ1-1; 8 bases match TRBD1. This CDR3 is built from 19 residues. Germline CDR1 and CDR2: MDHEN and SYDVKM. V was pared by 4 bases and J by 3 bases, with 19 bases of the junction left unmatched. The DNA of the CDR3 is TGTGCCAGCAGTTATCAAATCGGACAGGGCTCCATCATGGACACTGAAGCTTTCTTT. Its translation is CASSYQIGQGSIMDTEAFF.

This clone has more than one count but fewer than ten. The chain uses TRBV18 and TRBJ1-1, with D possibly matching TRBD1 (5 bases). The CDR3 covers 15 residues. V gave up 3 bases and J gave up 3 bases, with 14 bases separating them. The germline CDR1 and CDR2 sequences are KGHSH and LQKENI. The CDR3 here is CASSPMGGRDTEAFF. The CDR3 DNA sequence: TGTGCCAGCTCACCCATGGGGGGACGCGACACTGAAGCTTTCTTT. The full variable domain, with the rest looked up from reference TRBV18 and TRBJ1-1, is NAGVMQNPRHLVRRRGQEARLRCSPMKGHSHVYWYRQLPEEGLKFMVYLQKENIIDESGMPKERFSAEFPKEGPSILRIQQVVRGDSAAYFCASSPMGGRDTEAFFGQGTRLTVV.

This clone was picked up a small number of times. The chain couples TRBV7-2 to TRBJ1-3; 7 bases are shared with TRBD1. The CDR3 loop spans 15 amino acids. The V segment lost 5 bases and the J segment 4 bases; nucleotides outside the gene matches: 8. CDR1 and CDR2 from the germline V gene are SGHTA and FQGNSA. The DNA for the CDR3 is TGTGCCAGCAGCGTATCGACAGGGTCCGGAAACACCATATATTTT. It specifies CASSVSTGSGNTIYF.

The chain has TRBV4-1 and TRBJ2-7, with D tentatively TRBD2 (6 bases). The V gene's germline CDR1 is MGHRA and CDR2 YSYEKL. The CDR3 covers 16 residues. V was pared by 8 bases and J by 5 bases, with 25 bases between. CDR3 sequence (DNA): TGCGCCAGCCGCCCGGGAGTAGCGGCCTTTAGCGACGAGCAGTACTTC. It codes for CASRPGVAAFSDEQYF.

The V and J genes are TRBV6-2 or TRBV6-3 and TRBJ1-1; D ambiguous. Germline V gives CDR1 MNHEY, CDR2 SVGEGT. V lost 4 bases, J lost 6 bases, and 9 bases lay in between. CDR3 length: 12 amino acids. DNA for the CDR3: TGTGCCAGCAGTTCGACAATATCTGAAGCTTTCTTT. Amino acids: CASSSTISEAFF.